The 14 T cell receptor beta chains presented below share a single source sample, sequenced in a study of blood T cell repertoires in COVID-19. Data came from immunoSEQ multiplex PCR; TCRdb stores just in-frame clones and leaves some out. The sample yields some 13,000 clones, 75% to 90% seen once. What was sequenced was peripheral blood. These receptors originate from a human donor in a cohort sampled during active COVID-19.

The CDR3 spells CASKETGWYEQYF. In nucleotides, the CDR3 is TGTGCCAGCAAAGAGACAGGGTGGTACGAGCAGTACTTC. The chain joins TRBV2 to TRBJ2-7, with 7 bases matching TRBD1. This CDR3 is built from 13 residues. V was clipped by 7 bases and J by 4 bases; unmatched bases: 7. CDR1 and CDR2 from the germline V gene are SNHLY and FYNNEI. Drawing the rest from reference TRBV2 and TRBJ2-7, the complete variable domain is EPEVTQTPSHQVTQMGQEVILRCVPISNHLYFYWYRQILGQKVEFLVSFYNNEISEKSEIFDDQFSVERPDGSNFTLKIRSTKLEDSAMYFCASKETGWYEQYFGPGTRLTVT.

This chain joins TRBV3-1 (or the pseudogene TRBV3-2) and TRBJ1-1; TRBD1 is a possible D gene (5 bases). In germline, CDR1 is LGHDT, CDR2 YNNKEL (reference sequence). The CDR3 runs to 13 residues. Trimming removed 7 bases at V and 4 bases at J, with 13 bases between. The DNA for the CDR3 is TGTGCCAGCAATAGTCGGGGGATCACTGAAGCTTTCTTT. This codes for CASNSRGITEAFF.

This clone was detected only a few times. The chain recombines TRBV19 with TRBJ2-7; 10 positions match TRBD2. The V segment lost 5 bases and the J segment 2 bases; nucleotides outside the gene matches: 0. From germline, CDR1 is LNHDA and CDR2 SQIVND (reference sequence). The CDR3 loop spans 13 amino acids. CDR3 sequence reads: CASSLAGAYEQYF. CDR3 nucleotide sequence: TGTGCCAGTAGTCTAGCGGGGGCCTACGAGCAGTACTTC.

The chain combines TRBV3-1 (or the pseudogene TRBV3-2) with TRBJ1-4; 9 bases are a match to TRBD1. This CDR3 has 13 amino acids. Germline V CDR1 and CDR2: LGHDT, YNNKEL (reference sequence). J gave up 6 bases and V 6 bases, and 2 bases lay outside the gene matches. The CDR3 DNA follows: TGTGCCAGCAGTCGGACAGGGGATGAAAAACTGTTTTTT. Translated, it gives CASSRTGDEKLFF.

This chain uses TRBV7-2 with TRBJ1-1, with D possibly matching TRBD1 (6 bases). Per germline, CDR1 SGHTA and CDR2 FQGNSA. Trimming shortened V by 3 bases and J by 1 base, and 9 bases separated the two germline ends. The CDR3 is 14 residues long. The chain's CDR3 is CASSFGGANTEAFF. In DNA form, the CDR3 reads TGTGCCAGCAGCTTTGGGGGGGCGAACACTGAAGCTTTCTTT.

V and J are TRBV5-1 and TRBJ2-3; 7 positions match TRBD1. The CDR3 covers 18 residues. V gave up 3 bases and J gave up 0 bases; unmatched junction bases: 13. CDR1 and CDR2 (germline): SGHRS, YFSETQ. This chain's CDR3 is CASSYHTPTGSSTDTQYF. CDR3 DNA: TGCGCCAGCAGCTACCATACGCCGACAGGGTCTAGCACAGATACGCAGTATTTT.

The chain employs TRBV19 and TRBJ2-3, with D maybe TRBD2 (6 bases). The ends were cut back, 6 bases at V and 1 base at J, with 14 bases in the middle. Germline CDR1 LNHDA, CDR2 SQIVND (reference sequence). The CDR3 consists of 15 residues. CDR3 DNA sequence: TGTGCCAGTAGCGACTACGGGGGTGGCACAGATACGCAGTATTTT. Translation: CASSDYGGGTDTQYF.

This clone was recorded once. This chain links TRBV5-1 with TRBJ2-4; TRBD2 aligns across 8 bases. J gave up 9 bases and V 4 bases, and 9 bases lay outside the gene matches. The CDR3 loop spans 14 amino acids. Germline values: CDR1 SGHRS, CDR2 YFSETQ. This CDR3 reads CASSPLAAGGIQYF. In DNA form, the CDR3 reads TGCGCCAGCAGCCCACTAGCGGCGGGGGGCATTCAGTACTTC.

The chain couples TRBV6-4 to TRBJ2-1; D uncertain. From germline, CDR1 is MRHNA and CDR2 SNTAGT. CDR3 length: 14 residues. With 6 bases removed from V and 7 bases from J, the gap between germline ends came to 16 bases. The CDR3 reads CASSAGPAFNEQFF. CDR3 bases: TGTGCCAGCAGCGCAGGCCCCGCTTTTAATGAGCAGTTCTTC.

The rearrangement joins TRBV5-8 to TRBJ2-1, with 7 bases matching TRBD1. Germline values: CDR1 SGHTS, CDR2 YDEGEE. The CDR3 is 14 amino acids. With V trimmed by 2 bases and J by 3 bases, 2 bases remained unmatched. This CDR3 is CASSFGQDYNEQFF. Written as DNA, the CDR3 is TGTGCCAGCAGCTTCGGACAGGACTACAATGAGCAGTTCTTC.

V is TRBV3-1 (or the pseudogene TRBV3-2) and J is TRBJ2-5; possible D gene TRBD2, 5 bases. CDR3 length: 13 amino acids. The germline V gene encodes CDR1 LGHDT and CDR2 YNNKEL (reference sequence). Trimming cost V 3 bases and J 7 bases, with 12 bases left between them. CDR3 sequence: CASSQAREGTQYF. The CDR3 DNA reads TGTGCCAGCAGCCAGGCTAGAGAGGGGACCCAGTACTTC.

To note about this clone: Other DNA sequences within the sample encode an identical CDR3. This chain uses TRBV18 with TRBJ2-1; TRBD2 aligns across 9 bases. Germline trimming cut 1 base from V and 6 bases from J; bases unmatched to any gene: 4. The CDR3 has 15 residues. In germline, CDR1 is KGHSH, CDR2 LQKENI. The CDR3 DNA reads TGTGCCAGCTCACCACTACTAGCGGGTGGCAATGAGCAGTTCTTC. Residues: CASSPLLAGGNEQFF.

This clone was seen more than once but under ten times. This rearrangement joins TRBV27 to TRBJ1-5; no definite D call. The CDR3 is made up of 15 amino acids. Trimming cost V 3 bases and J 2 bases, with 11 bases left between them. CDR1 and CDR2 from the germline V gene are MNHEY and SMNVEV (reference sequence). DNA of the CDR3: TGTGCCAGCAGTTTTGAGGGAAGGGGCAATCAGCCCCAGCATTTT. Translation: CASSFEGRGNQPQHF.

The chain recombines TRBV25-1 with TRBJ1-2, with D possibly TRBD1 on 5 matching bases. CDR3 length: 15 amino acids. The V end lost 6 bases, the J end lost 3 bases, and 17 bases lay between the germline ends. CDR1 is MGHDK, CDR2 SYGVNS, per germline. CDR3 residues: CASREGNFLDYGYTF. For the CDR3, the DNA is TGTGCCAGCAGGGAGGGGAATTTCCTTGACTATGGCTACACCTTC.